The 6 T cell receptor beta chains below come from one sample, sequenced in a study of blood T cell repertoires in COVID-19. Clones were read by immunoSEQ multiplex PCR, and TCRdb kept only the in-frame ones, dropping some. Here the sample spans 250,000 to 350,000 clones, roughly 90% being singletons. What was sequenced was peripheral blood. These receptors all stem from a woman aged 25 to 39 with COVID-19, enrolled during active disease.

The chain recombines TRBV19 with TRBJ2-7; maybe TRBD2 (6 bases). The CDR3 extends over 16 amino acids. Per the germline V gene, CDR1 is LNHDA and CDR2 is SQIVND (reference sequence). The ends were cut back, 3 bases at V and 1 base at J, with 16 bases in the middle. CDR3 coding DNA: TGTGCCAGTAGTATTTCGGAGGGCGACGATTCCTACGAGCAGTACTTC. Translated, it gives CASSISEGDDSYEQYF.

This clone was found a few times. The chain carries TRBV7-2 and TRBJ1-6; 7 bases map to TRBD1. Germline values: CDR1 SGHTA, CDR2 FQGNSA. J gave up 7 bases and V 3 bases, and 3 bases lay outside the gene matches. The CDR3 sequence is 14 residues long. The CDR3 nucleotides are TGTGCCAGCAGCTTCCGGGACAGCAATTCACCCCTCCACTTT. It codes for CASSFRDSNSPLHF.

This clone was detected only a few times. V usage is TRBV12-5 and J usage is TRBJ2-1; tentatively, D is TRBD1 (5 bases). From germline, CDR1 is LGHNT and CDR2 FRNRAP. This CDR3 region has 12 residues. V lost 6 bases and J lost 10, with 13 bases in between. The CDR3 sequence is CASGVTGPEQFF. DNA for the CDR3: TGTGCTAGTGGCGTTACAGGCCCCGAGCAGTTCTTC.

The CDR3: CASSEPGQGGDGYTF. The CDR3 nucleotides are TGTGCCAGCAGCGAACCGGGACAGGGCGGTGATGGCTACACCTTC. The rearrangement uses TRBV7-6 and TRBJ1-2; 9 nucleotides match TRBD1. Germline V gives CDR1 SGHVS, CDR2 FNYEAQ. V dropped 5 bases and J dropped 6; count of bases not matched to a gene: 10. This CDR3 has 15 residues.

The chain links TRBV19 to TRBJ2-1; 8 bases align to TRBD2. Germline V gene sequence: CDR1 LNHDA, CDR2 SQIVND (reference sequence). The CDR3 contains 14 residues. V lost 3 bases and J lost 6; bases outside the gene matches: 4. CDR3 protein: CASSMGSGVNEQFF. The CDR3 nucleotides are TGTGCCAGTAGTATGGGTAGCGGGGTCAATGAGCAGTTCTTC.

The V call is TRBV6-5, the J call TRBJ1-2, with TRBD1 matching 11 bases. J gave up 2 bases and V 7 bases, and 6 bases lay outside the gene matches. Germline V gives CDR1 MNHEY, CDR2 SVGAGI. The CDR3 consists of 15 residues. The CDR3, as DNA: TGTGCCAGCACTCAAGGACAGGGGGCAAACTATGGCTACACCTTC. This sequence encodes CASTQGQGANYGYTF.